This T cell receptor (beta chain) was recorded in a study of human T cells and chemical hapten exposure. Study-wide background: The study sensitized with 2% DPC on a 2 cm by 2 cm patch of upper inner arm skin. Findings and caveats of the study: Controls formed significantly fewer large CDR3 similarity clusters than expanded TCRs did.

Many counts were recorded for this clonotype. Its antigen is unknown. Looked up from germline, CDR1 is MDHEN and CDR2 is SYDVKM. The CDR3 has 13 residues. With 6 bases clipped from V and 4 bases from J, the junction kept 4 bases outside the gene matches. It was the library that attached unique molecular identifiers to individual cDNA molecules. Each CDR3 protein is one row after TCRdb ran MiXCR on the RACE reads. The top ten hold approximately 9.9% of the sample, which has tens of thousands of distinct CDR3 sequences, roughly a tenth seen once. Time point of the sample: pre-sensitization, week 0. Treatment defined: therapeutic diphenylcyclopropenone sensitization with weekly scalp DPC.

The input for sequencing was whole blood, taken in connection with sensitization to the hapten diphenylcyclopropenone (DPC). This TCR came from a middle-aged man with alopecia areata. Some clones in this sample may be carry-over from other donors' samples. The rearrangement links TRBV28 to TRBJ2-7; 9 nucleotides agree with TRBD1. The CDR3: CASRDRGDYEQYF. CDR3 nucleotides: TGTGCCAGCAGAGACAGGGGGGATTACGAGCAGTACTTC.